This TCR beta chain was observed in a study of CD8+CD57+ T cells in acquired aplastic anemia. Overall study findings and caveats: Some 31 shared CD8+ CDR3s appeared highly expressed within patients' immunodominant clones.

Comment on this clonotype: As yet, its antigen is unknown.

Germline CDR1 is LNHDA and CDR2 is SQIVND (reference sequence). The CDR3 is 15 amino acids. Trimming left V 2 bases short and J 0 bases short, with 8 bases between. Template material for TCR beta VDJ and CDR3 profiling consisted of genomic DNA. One entry per CDR3 protein, called by TCRdb with MiXCR from the reads. The data show 200,000 to 250,000 distinct CDR3 sequences, over 40% seen once. Patients chosen for sequencing had CD8+CD57+ cells that had expanded, as shown by flow cytometry. Acquired aplastic anemia of severe grade affected all patients. Blood samples were obtained from patients who had received no prior therapy.

The gene calls are TRBV19 and TRBJ1-5, with no clear D. The sequence was collected from a human donor with aplastic anemia. Sequencing used sorted CD4+, CD8+, or CD8+CD57+ T cells (not recorded which) from PBMCs. The CDR3 bases are TGTGCCAGTAGTATATCCGGGCGTAGCAATCAGCCCCAGCATTTT. It translates to CASSISGRSNQPQHF. Drawing the rest from reference TRBV19 and TRBJ1-5, the complete variable domain is DGGITQSPKYLFRKEGQNVTLSCEQNLNHDAMYWYRQDPGQGLRLIYYSQIVNDFQKGDIAEGYSVSREKKESFPLTVTSAQKNPTAFYLCASSISGRSNQPQHFGDGTRLSIL.